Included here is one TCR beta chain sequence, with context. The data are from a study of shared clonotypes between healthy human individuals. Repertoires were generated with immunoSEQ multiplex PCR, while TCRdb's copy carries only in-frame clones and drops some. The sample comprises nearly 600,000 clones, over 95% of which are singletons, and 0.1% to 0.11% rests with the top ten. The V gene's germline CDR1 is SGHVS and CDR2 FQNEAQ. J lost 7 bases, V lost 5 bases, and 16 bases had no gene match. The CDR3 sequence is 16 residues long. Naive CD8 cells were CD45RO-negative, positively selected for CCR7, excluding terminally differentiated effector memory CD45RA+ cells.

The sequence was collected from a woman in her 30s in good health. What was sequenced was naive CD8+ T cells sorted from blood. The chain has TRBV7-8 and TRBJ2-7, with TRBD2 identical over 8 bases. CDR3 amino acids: CASSPFFERESWEQYF. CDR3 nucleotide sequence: TGTGCCAGCAGCCCCTTTTTTGAGCGGGAGTCTTGGGAGCAGTACTTC.